The 10 T cell receptor beta chains below come from one sample, sequenced in a study of control samples from healthy donors and cancer patients. Sequencing was performed with immunoSEQ multiplex PCR; in TCRdb, only in-frame clones are kept and a portion is missing. The repertoire consists of tens of thousands of clones, with 84% occurring once and the leading ten covering over 25%. The sequenced material came from blood. Receptors were obtained from a man aged 50 to 60 in good health.

The V call is TRBV19, the J call TRBJ1-1, with no clear D. V was pared by 11 bases and J by 3 bases, with 16 bases between. CDR3 length: 13 amino acids. Looked up from germline, CDR1 is LNHDA and CDR2 is SQIVND (reference sequence). The CDR3 here is CASNYGRHTEAFF. CDR3 bases: TGTGCCTCCAATTACGGGAGGCACACTGAAGCTTTCTTT.

The chain recombines TRBV6-5 with TRBJ2-1; a possible D gene is TRBD2 (5 bases). This CDR3 has 14 amino acids. The V end lost 10 bases, the J end lost 2 bases, and 15 bases lay between the germline ends. Per germline, CDR1 MNHEY and CDR2 SVGAGI. The CDR3 here is CATRGSTTYNEQFF. DNA of the CDR3: TGTGCCACTCGGGGATCTACTACCTACAATGAGCAGTTCTTC.

As DNA, the CDR3 is TGTGCCAGCAGCTGGGTACCGGGGGCAAAGACCGGGGAGCTGTTTTTT. Protein product: CASSWVPGAKTGELFF. The V gene is TRBV5-4, the J gene TRBJ2-2; either TRBD1 or TRBD2 may fit D (6 bases each). Germline V gene lookup returns CDR1 SGHNT and CDR2 YYREEE (reference sequence). The CDR3 covers 16 residues. V lost 3 bases and J 5 bases, leaving 17 bases between the germline ends.

The chain uses TRBV27 and TRBJ2-7; a weak D match, TRBD1 (6 bases). The CDR3 has 14 residues. The V gene's germline CDR1 is MNHEY and CDR2 SMNVEV (reference sequence). V gave up 4 bases and J gave up 2 bases, with 12 bases separating them. The chain's CDR3 is CASSSTTGPYEQYF. The DNA for the CDR3 is TGTGCCAGCAGTTCCACCACAGGGCCCTACGAGCAGTACTTC.

The chain joins TRBV30 to TRBJ2-7; perhaps TRBD1 as D (5 bases). The length of the CDR3 is 12 residues. The V and J ends lost 5 bases and 3 bases respectively, with 11 bases between them. Per germline, CDR1 GTSNPN and CDR2 SVGIG (reference sequence). The CDR3 loop is CAWDQGNYEQYF. The CDR3 DNA follows: TGTGCCTGGGACCAGGGCAACTACGAGCAGTACTTC.

In this sample, this clone turned up a few times. CDR3 DNA: TGTGCCAGTAGTATACTCACCGGGTCAAACGGCGGCTACACCTTC. Residues: CASSILTGSNGGYTF. The chain recombines TRBV19 with TRBJ1-2, with unresolved D. Trimming left V 2 bases short and J 8 bases short, with 18 bases between. The CDR3 length is 15 residues. Germline CDR1 reads LNHDA; CDR2 reads SQIVND (reference sequence).

Remarks on this clone: Germline and junction disagree at one end, which may indicate a read error. The CDR3 DNA reads as TGTGCCAGCAATTACCCCGGGGAGCTGTTTTTT. This encodes CASNYPGELFF. The V call is TRBV6-2 or TRBV6-3, the J call TRBJ2-2; D call uncertain. The CDR3 consists of 11 residues. Germline V gene sequence: CDR1 MNHEY, CDR2 SVGEGT.

The chain uses TRBV24-1 and TRBJ2-1; D uncertain. The CDR3 totals 13 residues. Germline CDR1 is KGHDR and CDR2 is SFDVKD. The V gene lost 4 bases and the J gene lost 8 bases, with 11 bases spanning the gap. The CDR3 loop is CATSDRTRYEQFF. The CDR3 DNA follows: TGTGCCACCAGTGACCGGACGCGGTATGAGCAGTTCTTC.

The V gene is TRBV30, the J gene TRBJ1-5, with D unclear. V gave up 5 bases and J gave up 7 bases, with 18 bases separating them. This CDR3 region has 14 residues. The V gene's germline CDR1 is GTSNPN and CDR2 SVGIG (reference sequence). The CDR3 reads CAWDVGGEGQPQHF. The CDR3 DNA reads as TGTGCCTGGGACGTCGGAGGCGAAGGGCAGCCCCAGCATTTT.

The chain uses TRBV27 and TRBJ2-7, with 10 bases matching TRBD2. Germline assignment: CDR1 MNHEY and CDR2 SMNVEV (reference sequence). CDR3 length: 15 residues. The V segment lost 4 bases and the J segment 2 bases; nucleotides outside the gene matches: 5. The CDR3 DNA sequence: TGTGCCAGCAGTTACTCAACTAGCGGGACCTACGAGCAGTACTTC. Translating gives CASSYSTSGTYEQYF.